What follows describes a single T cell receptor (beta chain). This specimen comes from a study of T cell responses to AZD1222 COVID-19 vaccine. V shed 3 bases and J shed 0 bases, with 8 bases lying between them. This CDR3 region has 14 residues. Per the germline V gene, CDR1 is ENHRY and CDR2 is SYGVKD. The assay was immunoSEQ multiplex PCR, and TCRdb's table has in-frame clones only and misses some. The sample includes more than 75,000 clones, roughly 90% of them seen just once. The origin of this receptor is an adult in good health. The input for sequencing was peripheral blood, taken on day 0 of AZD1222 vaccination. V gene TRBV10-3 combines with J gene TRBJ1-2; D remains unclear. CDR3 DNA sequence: TGTGCCATCAGTGATACTGGGACTAACTATGGCTACACCTTC. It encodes CAISDTGTNYGYTF.